These 6 T cell receptor beta chains share one sample of origin, sequenced in a study of regulatory T cells in long-lasting Graves disease (dated by TCRdb to about 2021). The library was produced with multiplex PCR. The sequencing machine was an Illumina HiSeq 4000. TCR beta libraries were built with iRepertoire HTBI primers and Arm-PCR amplification of CDR3 regions. In TCRdb, the public reads were trimmed at Q25 with fastp and aligned with MiXCR, with productive beta chains retained. One record per CDR3 amino acid sequence lists the most common genes and DNA. The sample has about 660,000 distinct CDR3 sequences on record, 30% of them singletons. Of the sample, roughly 46% is held by the ten largest clones. What this sample's time point label stands for: persistent/refractory GD, antithyroid drugs over 5 years with positive TRAb. RNA was extracted from PBMCs in TRIzol for both TCR sequencing and RNA sequencing.

Sample: peripheral blood mononuclear cells (PBMCs), taken when the disease was refractory, from a patient treated with antithyroid drugs. These receptors were obtained from a female donor with Graves disease.

The chain has TRBV10-3 and TRBJ1-6; 10 positions match TRBD1. This CDR3 has 15 amino acids. Germline CDR1 reads ENHRY; CDR2 reads SYGVKD. Trimming cost V 5 bases and J 6 bases; bases outside gene matches: 4. The CDR3 protein is CAISFDRGPNSPLHF. In DNA, the CDR3 is TGTGCCATCAGTTTCGACAGGGGGCCTAATTCACCCCTCCACTTT.

This chain links TRBV10-3 with TRBJ1-1; 7 bases fit TRBD1. CDR1 is ENHRY and CDR2 is SYGVKD in the germline V gene. The CDR3 spans 14 residues. V was clipped by 0 bases and J by 3 bases; unmatched bases: 1. Written as DNA, the CDR3 is TGTGCCATCAGTGAGTCGACAGGGTACACTGAAGCTTTCTTT. This codes for CAISESTGYTEAFF.

A word on this clonotype: Relative to the germline gene, one junction end is altered; a read error may explain this. This chain uses TRBV6-2 or TRBV6-3 with TRBJ2-5; perhaps TRBD2 as D (5 bases). The CDR3 has 16 amino acids. Germline CDR1 MNHEY, CDR2 SVGEGT. CDR3 sequence reads: CASSDSLLAIQETQYF. CDR3 nucleotide sequence: TGTGCCAGCAGTGACTCCCTCCTAGCTATACAAGAGACCCAGTACTTC.

The chain is built from TRBV3-1 and TRBJ2-5; TRBD2 aligns across 9 bases. Trimming cost V 1 base and J 1 base; bases outside gene matches: 4. This CDR3 spans 16 amino acids. Per the germline V gene, CDR1 is LGHDT and CDR2 is YNNKEL (reference sequence). The CDR3 sequence is CASSQGSGSGQETQYF. CDR3 bases: TGTGCCAGCAGCCAAGGTAGCGGGAGTGGCCAAGAGACCCAGTACTTC.

The V call is TRBV6-2 or TRBV6-3, the J call TRBJ2-4; D is possibly TRBD1 or TRBD2 (5 bases each). V shed 2 bases and J shed 3 bases, with 8 bases lying between them. Germline V gives CDR1 MNHEY, CDR2 SVGEGT. The CDR3 consists of 14 residues. CDR3 loop: CASSYGGVKNIQYF. CDR3 DNA: TGTGCCAGCAGTTACGGGGGAGTCAAAAACATTCAGTACTTC.

This clonotype was detected a few times. This chain connects TRBV5-1 to TRBJ1-2; D unclear. The CDR3 has 16 amino acids. With 1 base removed from V and 5 bases from J, the gap between germline ends came to 18 bases. Germline V gene sequence: CDR1 SGHRS, CDR2 YFSETQ. The CDR3: CASSLNTAGLRYGYTF. The CDR3, as DNA: TGCGCCAGCAGCTTGAACACCGCCGGTCTTAGATATGGCTACACCTTC.